These T cell receptor beta chains were read from a single sample in a study of T cells in Graves' hyperthyroidism and ophthalmopathy. MiXCR, run by TCRdb on the multiplex PCR reads, gives a single entry per CDR3 protein. This table has under 400,000 distinct CDR3 sequences, 20% to 30% appearing once. Sequencing input: blood. The receptors derive from a man aged 45 to 65 with Graves' hyperthyroidism. Each CDR3 is given with its conserved first and last residue. D genes are given only for firm matches. The size entry is marked missing in some rows and otherwise reads once, few, many or a size class.

D	size	V	J	DNA	CDR3
NA	NA	TRBV5-1	TRBJ1-1	TGCGCCAGCAGCTTGCACAGGGTAGACACTGAAGCTTTCTTT	CASSLHRVDTEAFF
NA	NA	TRBV2	TRBJ2-7	TGTGCCAGCAGCCGGTCTCCGCGGGAAGGCCACGAGCAGTACTTC	CASSRSPREGHEQYF
NA	NA	TRBV2	TRBJ1-2	TGTGCCAGCAGTGAGGCAGGGGCCAAAACCTTC	CASSEAGAKTF
NA	few	TRBV18	TRBJ1-1	TGTGCCAGCTCACCACAAAACGTGAAGTCGGGGTTTCGGGCTTTCTTT	CASSPQNVKSGFRAFF
NA	many	TRBV11-2	TRBJ2-2	TGTGCCAGCAGCCGCAGGGCAGGGCTCACCGGGGAGCTGTTTTTT	CASSRRAGLTGELFF
NA	few	TRBV12-3/TRBV12-4	TRBJ1-1	TGTGCCAGCAGTTCTCTGGACCTAAAGGACACTGAAGCTTTCTTT	CASSSLDLKDTEAFF
NA	NA	TRBV20-1	TRBJ2-3	TGCAGTGCTAGAGATCGACCCTTGGCTACGCAGTATTTT	CSARDRPLATQYF
TRBD2	few	TRBV15	TRBJ2-5	TGTGCCACCAGGCAGACTAGCGGGATGGAGGAGACCCAGTACTTC	CATRQTSGMEETQYF
NA	NA	TRBV6-1	TRBJ2-2	TGTGCCACTCCACAGGAGGGTGAGGCCGGGGAGCTGTTTTTT	CATPQEGEAGELFF
NA	many	TRBV28	TRBJ2-1	TGTGCCAGCAGTTTAGGTCAGGGTGAGCAGTTCTTC	CASSLGQGEQFF
NA	few	TRBV27	TRBJ2-1	TGTGCCAGCAGTGGAACCGCCCGGGGGGAGCAGTTCTTC	CASSGTARGEQFF
NA	NA	TRBV10-2	TRBJ1-1	TGCGCCAGCAGTGAGGTTCGGTACTCAAACACTGAAGCTTTCTTT	CASSEVRYSNTEAFF
NA	NA	TRBV27	TRBJ2-3	TGTGCCAGCAGCGTAGACGTAGATACGCAGTATTTT	CASSVDVDTQYF
TRBD1	many	TRBV12-3/TRBV12-4	TRBJ1-5	TGTGCCAGCAGAGGGACAGGGCAGGATCAGCCCCAGCATTTT	CASRGTGQDQPQHF
NA	NA	TRBV4-2	TRBJ2-5	TGTGCCAGCAGCCCGACAGAAACGCCAGAGACCCAGTACTTC	CASSPTETPETQYF
NA	NA	TRBV12-5	TRBJ1-2	TGTGCTAGTGGGGACGGGGTGATTATTGGCTACACCTTC	CASGDGVIIGYTF
TRBD2	NA	TRBV6-1	TRBJ2-7	TGTGCCAGCAGTCAGACTAGCGCCTCCTACGAGCAGTACTTC	CASSQTSASYEQYF
TRBD2	many	TRBV2	TRBJ2-7	TGTGCCAGCAGTGGGGGTAGCGGGAGATTAACCTACGAGCAGTACTTC	CASSGGSGRLTYEQYF
TRBD1	many	TRBV20-1	TRBJ2-3	TGCAGTGCTAGTCCGGGGACAGGGATCACAGATACGCAGTATTTT	CSASPGTGITDTQYF
NA	NA	TRBV3-1	TRBJ1-2	TGTGCCAGCAGCGGTAGAATGTCGGCCCAGGTAATGGTTGGCTACACCTTC	CASSGRMSAQVMVGYTF
NA	many	TRBV30	TRBJ2-3	TGTGCCTGGAGGTTAACAGGGACAGATACGCAGTATTTT	CAWRLTGTDTQYF
NA	many	TRBV7-9	TRBJ2-7	TGTGCCAGCAGCTTAGTTCTCCTACAGGGTGACTCCTACGAGCAGTACTTC	CASSLVLLQGDSYEQYF
NA	few	TRBV30	TRBJ2-3	TGTGCCTGGAGGGGTTCAGATACGCAGTATTTT	CAWRGSDTQYF
NA	few	TRBV28	TRBJ2-2	TGTGCCAGCATTCGAACAGGTCCTAACACCGGGGAGCTGTTTTTT	CASIRTGPNTGELFF
NA	NA	TRBV11-3	TRBJ2-3	TGTGCCAGCAAGGTTTGGGGAGGGGGCCCAGATACGCAGTATTTT	CASKVWGGGPDTQYF
TRBD1	NA	TRBV4-1	TRBJ1-5	TGCGCCAGCAGCCAAGATCAGGGGGTTAGGAATCAGCCCCAGCATTTT	CASSQDQGVRNQPQHF
TRBD1	many	TRBV2	TRBJ2-7	TGTGCCACATCCGGGACAGTTATCTACGAGCAGTACTTC	CATSGTVIYEQYF
NA	many	TRBV28	TRBJ2-3	TGTGCCAGCAGTTCTACCTCCCGTGCGACGGGAGATACGCAGTATTTT	CASSSTSRATGDTQYF
TRBD2	NA	TRBV28	TRBJ2-3	TGTGCCAGCAGTTTAGGGGCTAGCGGGCGCACAGATACGCAGTATTTT	CASSLGASGRTDTQYF
NA	NA	TRBV19	TRBJ2-5	TGTGCCAGTAGTATTGGATTGACTCTCGGCCAAGAGACCCAGTACTTC	CASSIGLTLGQETQYF
NA	NA	TRBV7-3	TRBJ1-6	TGTGCCAGCAGCTTAAAAGGTTCACCCCTCCACTTT	CASSLKGSPLHF
NA	NA	TRBV25-1	TRBJ2-7	TGTGCCAGTGGACAGTCCTCCTACGAGCAGTACTTC	CASGQSSYEQYF
NA	NA	TRBV6-6	TRBJ1-5	TGTGCCAGCAGTTACTCGGGGGGGCAAAATCAGCCCCAGCATTTT	CASSYSGGQNQPQHF
TRBD1	NA	TRBV2	TRBJ2-7	TGTGCCAGCAAAACCGGGACAGACTACGAGCAGTACTTC	CASKTGTDYEQYF
NA	many	TRBV7-2	TRBJ2-1	TGTGCCAGCAGCCCGACTAGCTCCTACAATGAGCAGTTCTTC	CASSPTSSYNEQFF
NA	many	TRBV2	TRBJ2-3	TGTGCCAGCAGTTGGGGGACAGATACGCAGTATTTT	CASSWGTDTQYF
NA	NA	TRBV7-9	TRBJ2-5	TGTGCCAGCAGCCCCACTAGGCCAGAGACCCAGTACTTC	CASSPTRPETQYF